The 32 T cell receptor beta chains listed next were all sequenced from one sample in a study of T cells after yellow fever vaccination. TCRdb analysed the 5' RACE reads with MiXCR anew, one entry per CDR3 protein. The table has around 320,000 distinct CDR3 sequences, 3.5% to 5% seen once. The specimen comprised PBMCs, sampled 15 days after the yellow fever booster vaccination. These receptors were collected from a young man who received the YFV17D yellow fever vaccine.

V usage is TRBV5-1 and J usage is TRBJ1-4, with a tentative D call TRBD1 (6 bases). Germline assignment: CDR1 SGHRS and CDR2 YFSETQ. The V end lost 4 bases, the J end lost 8 bases, and 15 bases lay between the germline ends. This CDR3 region has 14 residues. CDR3 protein: CASSAGQLGEKLFF. DNA for the CDR3: TGCGCCAGCAGCGCCGGACAGCTTGGGGAAAAACTGTTTTTT.

This clonotype has at least ten counts. The rearrangement links TRBV7-9 to TRBJ2-1; no firm D call. The length of the CDR3 is 16 residues. With 5 bases removed from V and 0 bases from J, the gap between germline ends came to 14 bases. The germline CDR1 and CDR2 sequences are SEHNR and FQNEAQ (reference sequence). The CDR3 loop reads CASSIGIGYSYNEQFF. CDR3 nucleotides: TGTGCCAGCAGCATTGGAATAGGCTACTCCTACAATGAGCAGTTCTTC.

In its sample, this clonotype was seen many times. V and J are TRBV5-1 and TRBJ2-2, with 10 bases lining up with TRBD2. Germline lookup yields CDR1 SGHRS and CDR2 YFSETQ. Losses at the gene ends were 4 bases for V and 0 bases for J; bases not matched to a gene: 3. The CDR3 contains 16 residues. The CDR3 loop reads CASSEGLATNTGELFF. CDR3 nucleotides: TGCGCCAGCAGCGAGGGACTAGCGACGAACACCGGGGAGCTGTTTTTT.

This clonotype was seen repeatedly, ten times or more. The gene calls are TRBV21-1 and TRBJ2-7. TRBV21-1 is designated a pseudogene. The CDR3 extends over 14 amino acids. For the CDR3, the DNA is TGTGCCAGCAGCAAAGACCAAACGGGCTACGAGCAGTACGTC. Its translation is CASSKDQTGYEQYV.

This clonotype showed up just a few times. The chain combines TRBV7-2 with TRBJ2-7, with TRBD2 as a possible D gene (7 bases). Trimming took 4 bases from V and 9 from J, leaving 10 bases between them. There are 11 residues in the CDR3. Germline loops: CDR1 SGHTA, CDR2 FQGNSA. CDR3 region: CASSSGGPQYV. The CDR3 DNA sequence: TGTGCCAGCAGCTCGGGGGGCCCGCAGTACGTC.

This clonotype was found many times. The V call is TRBV6-5, the J call TRBJ2-2; D possibly corresponds to TRBD1 (5 bases). The CDR3 totals 14 residues. Germline CDR1 MNHEY, CDR2 SVGAGI. The V gene lost 6 bases and the J gene lost 1 base, with 9 bases spanning the gap. CDR3: CASRVGQNTGELFF. The CDR3 bases are TGTGCCAGCAGAGTTGGACAGAACACCGGGGAGCTGTTTTTT.

This clonotype has only a few counts. The chain recombines TRBV10-3 with TRBJ2-7; D perhaps matches TRBD2 (5 bases). This CDR3 contains 15 residues. The ends were cut back, 4 bases at V and 3 bases at J, with 16 bases in the middle. Germline CDR1 is ENHRY and CDR2 is SYGVKD. The CDR3, as DNA: TGTGCCATCAGTGCCGCGAGAGGGATACTCTACGAGCAGTACTTC. Translating gives CAISAARGILYEQYF.

Only a few counts were recorded for this clonotype. The chain uses TRBV7-8 and TRBJ2-3; 7 positions match TRBD2. This CDR3 contains 17 residues. The germline V gene has CDR1 SGHVS and CDR2 FQNEAQ. The J segment lost 0 bases and the V segment lost 1 base, leaving 7 bases of the junction unmatched. The CDR3 coding sequence is TGTGCCAGCAGCTTAGGGGGCGGGAGCGCGAGCACAGATACGCAGTATTTT. Translated: CASSLGGGSASTDTQYF. Full variable domain (rest looked up from reference TRBV7-8 and TRBJ2-3): GAGVSQSPRYKVAKRGQDVALRCDPISGHVSLFWYQQALGQGPEFLTYFQNEAQLDKSGLPSDRFFAERPEGSVSTLKIQRTQQEDSAVYLCASSLGGGSASTDTQYFGPGTRLTVL.

This clonotype has only a few counts. The chain uses TRBV5-5 and TRBJ2-5; D gene ambiguous. Germline loops: CDR1 SGHKS, CDR2 YYEKEE (reference sequence). This CDR3 is 13 amino acids long. V was trimmed by 2 bases and J by 2 bases, leaving 7 bases between them. The CDR3 nucleotides are TGTGCCAGCAGCTTCTACAGTCAAGAGACCCAGTACTTC. Protein sequence: CASSFYSQETQYF.

This clonotype was recorded many times. The chain carries TRBV6-1 and TRBJ1-2; TRBD1 agrees at 7 bases. Germline V gene lookup returns CDR1 MNHNS and CDR2 SASEGT. The CDR3 length is 14 residues. V shed 6 bases, J shed 5 bases, and the junction held 9 bases outside the gene matches. The CDR3 loop is CASSAPDRLYGYTF. The CDR3 bases are TGTGCCAGCAGCGCCCCGGACAGGCTTTATGGCTACACCTTC.

This clonotype was seen many times. The CDR3 spells CASSRPVVQGLVEQFF. The CDR3, as DNA: TGTGCCAGCAGCCGACCGGTGGTTCAGGGTCTGGTTGAGCAGTTCTTC. The rearrangement links TRBV7-3 to TRBJ2-1; tentative D call: TRBD1 (5 bases). Germline assignment: CDR1 SGHTA and CDR2 FQGTGA. The V gene lost 5 bases and the J gene lost 9 bases, with 23 bases spanning the gap. The CDR3 has 16 residues.

The chain links TRBV9 to TRBJ2-5; a weak D match, TRBD1 (5 bases). This CDR3 contains 13 residues. Germline values: CDR1 SGDLS, CDR2 YYNGEE. V was cut by 4 bases and J by 1 base, with 8 bases left in between. The CDR3 is CASSYDSQETQYF. The CDR3 DNA sequence: TGTGCCAGCAGCTACGACAGCCAAGAGACCCAGTACTTC.

The chain joins TRBV19 to TRBJ2-7; TRBD1 is a possible D gene (6 bases). Germline CDR1 and CDR2: LNHDA and SQIVND (reference sequence). The CDR3 totals 14 residues. Trimming pared 3 bases from V and 2 bases from J, leaving 11 bases between. In nucleotides, the CDR3 is TGTGCCAGTAGTATCTGGCAGGGGACCTACGAGCAGTACTTC. Its protein product is CASSIWQGTYEQYF.

This clonotype was detected a few times. The chain is built from TRBV5-1 and TRBJ1-1, with 12 bases fitting TRBD1. CDR1 is SGHRS, CDR2 YFSETQ, per germline. CDR3 size: 17 residues. V shed 3 bases, J shed 5 bases, and the junction held 11 bases outside the gene matches. The CDR3 loop reads CASSSRDRGRGRTEAFF. The CDR3 DNA is TGCGCCAGCAGCTCCCGGGACAGGGGGCGAGGGAGGACTGAAGCTTTCTTT.

The gene calls are TRBV7-2 and TRBJ1-2; a possible D gene is TRBD1 (5 bases). Trimming removed 5 bases at V and 6 bases at J, with 16 bases between. CDR3 length: 14 amino acids. Germline CDR1 reads SGHTA; CDR2 reads FQGNSA. CDR3 sequence: CASSAHQGRDGYTF. CDR3 DNA: TGTGCCAGCAGCGCCCACCAGGGTAGAGATGGCTACACCTTC.

V usage is TRBV7-2 and J usage is TRBJ2-7; 8 positions agree with TRBD2. Germline assignment: CDR1 SGHTA and CDR2 FQGNSA. The trim removed 8 bases at V and 6 bases at J, leaving 18 bases unmatched. The CDR3 extends over 16 amino acids. The CDR3 bases are TGTGCCAGCCGCTCCGACAGCGGGGGAGCCCTCCGCGAGCAGTACTTC. Encoded protein: CASRSDSGGALREQYF.

This rearrangement joins TRBV5-1 to TRBJ1-1; 9 bases align to TRBD1. The CDR3 runs 14 residues. CDR1 and CDR2 from the germline V gene are SGHRS and YFSETQ. V lost 4 bases and J lost 6; bases outside the gene matches: 7. The DNA for the CDR3 is TGCGCCAGCAGCCCCGGGACAGGGCTGCCTGAAGCTTTCTTT. It yields the protein CASSPGTGLPEAFF.

The genes are TRBV5-4 and TRBJ2-2; 9 bases are shared with TRBD2. The CDR3 has 15 amino acids. Unmatched junction bases numbered 4, after V lost 4 bases and J lost 3 bases. Germline V gene sequence: CDR1 SGHNT, CDR2 YYREEE (reference sequence). In nucleotides, the CDR3 is TGTGCCAGCAGCCCATTAGCGGGGGACACCGGGGAGCTGTTTTTT. It specifies CASSPLAGDTGELFF.

The chain is built from TRBV5-4 and TRBJ2-5, with D perhaps matching TRBD1 (6 bases). The V end was cut by 3 bases, the J end by 4 bases, with 10 bases between. CDR1 SGHNT and CDR2 YYREEE come from the germline V gene (reference sequence). This CDR3 contains 13 residues. The DNA for the CDR3 is TGTGCCAGCAGCTCCAGGGGTTCAGAGACCCAGTACTTC. This codes for CASSSRGSETQYF.

J is TRBJ2-5 and V is TRBV27; perhaps D is TRBD1 or TRBD2 (5 bases each). The V end was cut by 7 bases, the J end by 5 bases, with 17 bases between. The CDR3 is 14 amino acids. Germline-derived CDR1 and CDR2 are MNHEY and SMNVEV (reference sequence). The CDR3 DNA reads as TGTGCCAGCACCGCCGGCAGAGGGGTGGAGACCCAGTACTTC. Protein product: CASTAGRGVETQYF.

This clonotype has just a few counts. The rearrangement links TRBV7-2 to TRBJ1-4; tentative D call: TRBD1 (5 bases). This CDR3 comprises 16 residues. The germline gives CDR1 SGHTA, CDR2 FQGNSA. V shed 5 bases and J shed 5 bases, with 18 bases lying between them. The CDR3 is CASSRQVGRANEKLFF. Here the CDR3 DNA reads TGTGCCAGCAGCCGACAAGTGGGGCGGGCGAATGAAAAACTGTTTTTT.

This clonotype has a count of ten or more. The chain has TRBV9 and TRBJ2-7, with D unresolved. The length of the CDR3 is 14 residues. The ends were cut back, 0 bases at V and 2 bases at J, with 9 bases in the middle. The germline CDR1 and CDR2 sequences are SGDLS and YYNGEE. CDR3 bases: TGTGCCAGCAGCGTAGGGGTACTCGCCTACGAGCAGTACTTC. Its protein product is CASSVGVLAYEQYF.

The CDR3: CASSLDSRGGNYNEQFF. The CDR3 DNA reads TGTGCCAGCAGCTTAGATTCTCGCGGGGGGAATTACAATGAGCAGTTCTTC. The rearrangement uses TRBV7-6 and TRBJ2-1; the match to TRBD2 covers 8 bases. Germline loops: CDR1 SGHVS, CDR2 FNYEAQ. This CDR3 contains 17 residues. Trimming at V came to 1 base and at J to 4 bases, leaving 9 bases not matched to a gene. Full variable domain (outside the CDR3, taken from reference TRBV7-6 and TRBJ2-1): GAGVSQSPRYKVTKRGQDVALRCDPISGHVSLYWYRQALGQGPEFLTYFNYEAQQDKSGLPNDRFSAERPEGSISTLTIQRTEQRDSAMYRCASSLDSRGGNYNEQFFGPGTRLTVL.

Ten or more counts support this clonotype. The genes are TRBV27 and TRBJ1-1, with D possibly being TRBD1 (5 bases). Trimming cost V 6 bases and J 4 bases, with 15 bases left between them. CDR3 length: 14 amino acids. Germline V gene lookup returns CDR1 MNHEY and CDR2 SMNVEV (reference sequence). The CDR3, as DNA: TGTGCCAGCAGAGTCTCCAGGGCGGCCACTGAAGCTTTCTTT. Its translation is CASRVSRAATEAFF.

There are many counts of this clonotype. The V and J genes are TRBV12-3 or TRBV12-4 and TRBJ2-2; D possibly uses TRBD1 or TRBD2 (5 bases each). V was pared by 4 bases and J by 6 bases, with 6 bases between. The CDR3 has 12 residues. This CDR3 reads CASSWGSGELFF. CDR3 sequence (DNA): TGTGCCAGCAGTTGGGGGTCCGGGGAGCTGTTTTTT.

The chain combines TRBV5-1 with TRBJ1-5; D is perhaps TRBD1 (5 bases). CDR1 and CDR2 from the germline V gene are SGHRS and YFSETQ. The CDR3 is made up of 14 amino acids. Trimming took 0 bases from V and 7 from J, leaving 11 bases between them. CDR3 region: CASSLELGDQPQHF. The CDR3 DNA reads as TGCGCCAGCAGCTTGGAGTTGGGGGACCAGCCCCAGCATTTT.

This clonotype has a count of ten or more. The genes are TRBV4-2 and TRBJ2-1; D call uncertain. The CDR3 covers 14 residues. Trimming pared 0 bases from V and 2 bases from J, leaving 5 bases between. The germline V gene encodes CDR1 LGHNA and CDR2 YNFKEQ. The CDR3 spells CASSQERAYNEQFF. CDR3 sequence (DNA): TGTGCCAGCAGCCAAGAACGCGCCTACAATGAGCAGTTCTTC.

The chain recombines TRBV7-9 with TRBJ1-6, with D possibly being TRBD1 (6 bases). Germline-derived CDR1 and CDR2 are SEHNR and FQNEAQ (reference sequence). The CDR3 is 15 amino acids. Trimming removed 5 bases at V and 5 bases at J, with 13 bases between. Here the CDR3 reads CASSPRGGDNSPLHF. Written as DNA, the CDR3 is TGTGCCAGCAGCCCAAGAGGGGGGGATAATTCACCCCTCCACTTT.

This clonotype was counted between two and nine times. The chain links TRBV12-3 or TRBV12-4 to TRBJ1-2; D unclear. V lost 1 base and J 6 bases, leaving 6 bases between the germline ends. The CDR3 runs 12 residues. The CDR3 DNA reads as TGTGCCAGCAGTTTAGGACCCCATGGCTACACCTTC. It specifies CASSLGPHGYTF.

This clonotype has more than one count but fewer than ten. V is TRBV12-3 or TRBV12-4 and J is TRBJ2-2; D call uncertain. The CDR3 length is 14 residues. The V end lost 3 bases, the J end lost 3 bases, and 8 bases lay between the germline ends. CDR3 sequence (DNA): TGTGCCAGCAGTTTTACAGTCTACACCGGGGAGCTGTTTTTT. It codes for CASSFTVYTGELFF.

This chain uses TRBV10-1 with TRBJ2-2, with D unclear. Germline CDR1 is WNHNN and CDR2 is SYGVQD (reference sequence). Trimming took 10 bases from V and 1 from J, leaving 13 bases between them. There are 14 residues in the CDR3. The CDR3 sequence: CATGRTVNTGELFF. The CDR3 nucleotides are TGCGCCACAGGCAGGACGGTGAACACCGGGGAGCTGTTTTTT.

The J gene is TRBJ1-2, the V gene TRBV5-1; D uncertain. V dropped 2 bases and J dropped 1 base, with 6 bases sitting between them. This CDR3 is built from 13 residues. Per germline, CDR1 SGHRS and CDR2 YFSETQ. CDR3 nucleotides: TGCGCCAGCAGCTTCCCGAATAACTATGGCTACACCTTC. It codes for CASSFPNNYGYTF. The whole variable domain, remainder taken from reference TRBV5-1 and TRBJ1-2, is KAGVTQTPRYLIKTRGQQVTLSCSPISGHRSVSWYQQTPGQGLQFLFEYFSETQRNKGNFPGRFSGRQFSNSRSEMNVSTLELGDSALYLCASSFPNNYGYTFGSGTRLTVV.